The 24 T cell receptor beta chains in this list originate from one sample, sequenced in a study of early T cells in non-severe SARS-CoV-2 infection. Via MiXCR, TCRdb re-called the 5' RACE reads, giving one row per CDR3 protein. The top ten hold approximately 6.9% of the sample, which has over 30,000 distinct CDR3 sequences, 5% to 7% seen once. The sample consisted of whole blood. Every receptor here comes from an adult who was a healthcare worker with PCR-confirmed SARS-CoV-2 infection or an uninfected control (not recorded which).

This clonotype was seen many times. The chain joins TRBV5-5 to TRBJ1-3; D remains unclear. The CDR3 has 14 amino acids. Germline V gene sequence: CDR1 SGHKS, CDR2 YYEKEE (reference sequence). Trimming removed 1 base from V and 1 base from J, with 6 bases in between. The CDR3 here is CASSLIGSGNTIYF. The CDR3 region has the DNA TGTGCCAGCAGCTTGATCGGTTCTGGAAACACCATATATTTT.

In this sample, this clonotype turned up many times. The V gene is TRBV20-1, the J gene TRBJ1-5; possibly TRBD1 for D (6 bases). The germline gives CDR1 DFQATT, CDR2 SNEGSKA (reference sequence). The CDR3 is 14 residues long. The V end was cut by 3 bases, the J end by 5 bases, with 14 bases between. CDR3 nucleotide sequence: TGCAGTGCTAGCCCGGGACAAAGGGATCAGCCCCAGCATTTT. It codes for CSASPGQRDQPQHF.

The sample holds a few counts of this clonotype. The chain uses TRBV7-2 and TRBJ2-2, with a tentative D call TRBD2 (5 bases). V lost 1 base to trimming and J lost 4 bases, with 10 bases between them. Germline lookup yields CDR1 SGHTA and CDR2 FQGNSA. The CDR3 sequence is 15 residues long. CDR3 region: CASSLVEGITGELFF. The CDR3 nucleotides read TGTGCCAGCAGCTTAGTAGAGGGCATCACCGGGGAGCTGTTTTTT.

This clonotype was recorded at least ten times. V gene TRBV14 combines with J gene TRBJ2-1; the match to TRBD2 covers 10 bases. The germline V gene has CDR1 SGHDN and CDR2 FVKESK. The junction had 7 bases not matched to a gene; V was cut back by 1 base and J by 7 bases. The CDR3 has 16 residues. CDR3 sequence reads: CASSQGLAGGLNEQFF. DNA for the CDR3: TGTGCCAGCAGCCAAGGCTTAGCGGGGGGATTAAATGAGCAGTTCTTC.

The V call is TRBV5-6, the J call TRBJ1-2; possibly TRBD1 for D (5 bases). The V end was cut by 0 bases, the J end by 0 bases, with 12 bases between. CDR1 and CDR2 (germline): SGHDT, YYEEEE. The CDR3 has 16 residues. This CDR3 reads CASSLAEGRPNYGYTF. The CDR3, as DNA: TGTGCCAGCAGCTTGGCCGAGGGGAGACCTAACTATGGCTACACCTTC.

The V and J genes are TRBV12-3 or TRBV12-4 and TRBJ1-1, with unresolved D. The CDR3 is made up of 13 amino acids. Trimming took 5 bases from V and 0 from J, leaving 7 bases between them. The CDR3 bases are TGTGCCAGCAGTAGTTTAATGAACACTGAAGCTTTCTTT. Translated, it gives CASSSLMNTEAFF.

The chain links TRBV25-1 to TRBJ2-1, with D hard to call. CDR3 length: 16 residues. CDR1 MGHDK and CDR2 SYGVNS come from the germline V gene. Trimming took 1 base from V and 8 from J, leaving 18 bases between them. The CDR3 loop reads CASSEWVGSPIDEQFF. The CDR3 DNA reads TGTGCCAGCAGTGAATGGGTAGGGTCCCCTATTGATGAGCAGTTCTTC. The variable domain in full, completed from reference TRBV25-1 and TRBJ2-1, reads EADIYQTPRYLVIGTGKKITLECSQTMGHDKMYWYQQDPGMELHLIHYSYGVNSTEKGDLSSESTVSRIRTEHFPLTLESARPSHTSQYLCASSEWVGSPIDEQFFGPGTRLTVL.

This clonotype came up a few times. The CDR3 loop reads CASSLAQGLEAFF. CDR3 coding DNA: TGTGCCAGCAGTTTAGCACAGGGGCTTGAAGCTTTCTTT. This chain links TRBV12-3 or TRBV12-4 with TRBJ1-1; 7 bases match TRBD1. Trimming at V came to 0 bases and at J to 7 bases, leaving 2 bases not matched to a gene. The CDR3 totals 13 residues.

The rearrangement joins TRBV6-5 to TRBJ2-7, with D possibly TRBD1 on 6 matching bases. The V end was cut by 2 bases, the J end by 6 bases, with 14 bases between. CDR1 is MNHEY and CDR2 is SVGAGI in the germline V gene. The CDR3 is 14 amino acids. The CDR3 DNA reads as TGTGCCAGCAGTTACCAAACAGGGCCCGGCGAGCAGTACTTC. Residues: CASSYQTGPGEQYF.

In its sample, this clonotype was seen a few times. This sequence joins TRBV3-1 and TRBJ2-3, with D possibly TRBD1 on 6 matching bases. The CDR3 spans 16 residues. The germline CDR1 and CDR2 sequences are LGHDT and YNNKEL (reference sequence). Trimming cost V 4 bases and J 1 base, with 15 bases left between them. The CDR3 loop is CASSLRTARRTDTQYF. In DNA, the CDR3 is TGTGCCAGCAGCCTCCGGACAGCTCGGCGCACAGATACGCAGTATTTT.

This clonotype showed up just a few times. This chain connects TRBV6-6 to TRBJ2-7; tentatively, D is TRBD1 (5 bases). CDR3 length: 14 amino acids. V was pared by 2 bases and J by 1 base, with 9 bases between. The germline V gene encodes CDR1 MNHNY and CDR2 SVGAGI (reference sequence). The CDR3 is CASSYEAGSYEQYF. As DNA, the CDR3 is TGTGCCAGCAGTTACGAGGCAGGGTCCTACGAGCAGTACTTC.

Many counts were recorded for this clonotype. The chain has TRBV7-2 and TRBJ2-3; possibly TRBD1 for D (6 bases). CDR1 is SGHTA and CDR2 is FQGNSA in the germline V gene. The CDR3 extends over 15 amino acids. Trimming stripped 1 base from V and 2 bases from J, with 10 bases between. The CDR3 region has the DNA TGTGCCAGCAGCTTAGAGGGGGTACCCACAGATACGCAGTATTTT. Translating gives CASSLEGVPTDTQYF. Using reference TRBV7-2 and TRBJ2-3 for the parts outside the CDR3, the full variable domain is GAGVSQSPSNKVTEKGKDVELRCDPISGHTALYWYRQSLGQGLEFLIYFQGNSAPDKSGLPSDRFSAERTGGSVSTLTIQRTQQEDSAVYLCASSLEGVPTDTQYFGPGTRLTVL.

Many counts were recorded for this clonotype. CDR3 sequence (DNA): TGTGCCTGGAGTGTTAACTACGAGCAGTACTTC. Translated: CAWSVNYEQYF. The J gene is TRBJ2-7, the V gene TRBV30; D is ambiguous. Looked up from germline, CDR1 is GTSNPN and CDR2 is SVGIG (reference sequence). Trimming took 0 bases from V and 3 from J, leaving 3 bases between them. This CDR3 contains 11 residues.

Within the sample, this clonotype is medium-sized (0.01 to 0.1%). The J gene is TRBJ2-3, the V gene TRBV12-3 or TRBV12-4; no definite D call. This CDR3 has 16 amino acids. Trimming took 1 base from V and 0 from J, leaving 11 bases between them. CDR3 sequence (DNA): TGTGCCAGCAGTTTAGTTGCCCGAGTTAGCACAGATACGCAGTATTTT. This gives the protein CASSLVARVSTDTQYF.

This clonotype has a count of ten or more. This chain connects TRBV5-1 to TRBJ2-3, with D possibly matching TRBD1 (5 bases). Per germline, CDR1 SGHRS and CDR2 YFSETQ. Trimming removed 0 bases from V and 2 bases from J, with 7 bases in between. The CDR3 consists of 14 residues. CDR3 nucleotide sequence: TGCGCCAGCAGCTTGGCCAGGGTCACAGATACGCAGTATTTT. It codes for CASSLARVTDTQYF.

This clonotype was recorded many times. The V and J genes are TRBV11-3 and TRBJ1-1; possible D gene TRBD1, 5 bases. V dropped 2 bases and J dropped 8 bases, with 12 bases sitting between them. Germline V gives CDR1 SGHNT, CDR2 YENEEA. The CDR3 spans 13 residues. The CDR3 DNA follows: TGTGCCAGCAGCTTACATGTGGGGACCGAAGCTTTCTTT. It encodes CASSLHVGTEAFF.

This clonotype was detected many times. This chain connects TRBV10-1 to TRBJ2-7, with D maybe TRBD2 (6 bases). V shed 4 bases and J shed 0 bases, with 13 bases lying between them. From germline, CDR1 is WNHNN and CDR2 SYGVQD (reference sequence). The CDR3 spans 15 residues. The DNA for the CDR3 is TGCGCCAGCAGTGCCGCGGGACCAAGCTCCTACGAGCAGTACTTC. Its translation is CASSAAGPSSYEQYF.

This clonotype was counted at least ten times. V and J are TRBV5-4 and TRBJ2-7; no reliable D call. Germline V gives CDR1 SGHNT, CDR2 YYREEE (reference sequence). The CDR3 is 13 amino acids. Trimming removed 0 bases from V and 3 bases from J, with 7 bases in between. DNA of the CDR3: TGTGCCAGCAGCTTGGACAGTCTCTACGAGCAGTACTTC. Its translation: CASSLDSLYEQYF.

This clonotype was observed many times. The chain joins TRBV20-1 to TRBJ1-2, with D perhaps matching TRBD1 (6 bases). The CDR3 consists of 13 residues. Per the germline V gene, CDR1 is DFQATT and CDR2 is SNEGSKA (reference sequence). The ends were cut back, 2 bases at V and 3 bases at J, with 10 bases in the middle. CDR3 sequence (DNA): TGCAGTGCTAGAAACAGGGCCTACTATGGCTACACCTTC. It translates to CSARNRAYYGYTF.

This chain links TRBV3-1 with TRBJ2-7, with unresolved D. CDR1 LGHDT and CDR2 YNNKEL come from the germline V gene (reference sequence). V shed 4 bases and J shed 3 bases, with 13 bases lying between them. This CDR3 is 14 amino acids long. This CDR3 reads CASSLPSRRYEQYF. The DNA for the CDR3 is TGTGCCAGCAGCCTACCCTCCCGACGCTACGAGCAGTACTTC.

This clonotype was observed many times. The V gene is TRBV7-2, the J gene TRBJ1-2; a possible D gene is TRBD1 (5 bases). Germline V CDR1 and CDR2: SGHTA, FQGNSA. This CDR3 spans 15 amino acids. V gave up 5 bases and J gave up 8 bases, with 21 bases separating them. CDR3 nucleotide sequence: TGTGCCAGCAGCATTCGACAGAGTCTCGTCGGCGGCTACACCTTC. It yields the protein CASSIRQSLVGGYTF.

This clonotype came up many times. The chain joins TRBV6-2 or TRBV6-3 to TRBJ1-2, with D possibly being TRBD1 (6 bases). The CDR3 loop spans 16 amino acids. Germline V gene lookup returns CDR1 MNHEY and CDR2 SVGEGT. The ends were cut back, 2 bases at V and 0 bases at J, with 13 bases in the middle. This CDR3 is CASSYPGQQANYGYTF. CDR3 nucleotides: TGTGCCAGCAGTTACCCTGGACAGCAAGCTAACTATGGCTACACCTTC.

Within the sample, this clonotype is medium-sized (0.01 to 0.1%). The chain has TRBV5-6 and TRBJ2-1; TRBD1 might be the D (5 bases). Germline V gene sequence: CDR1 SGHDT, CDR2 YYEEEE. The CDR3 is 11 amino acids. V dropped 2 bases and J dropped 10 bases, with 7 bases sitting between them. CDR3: CASSFDREQFF. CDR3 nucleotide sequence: TGTGCCAGCAGCTTCGACAGAGAGCAGTTCTTC. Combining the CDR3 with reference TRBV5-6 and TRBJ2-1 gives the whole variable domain DAGVTQSPTHLIKTRGQQVTLRCSPKSGHDTVSWYQQALGQGPQFIFQYYEEEERQRGNFPDRFSGHQFPNYSSELNVNALLLGDSALYLCASSFDREQFFGPGTRLTVL.

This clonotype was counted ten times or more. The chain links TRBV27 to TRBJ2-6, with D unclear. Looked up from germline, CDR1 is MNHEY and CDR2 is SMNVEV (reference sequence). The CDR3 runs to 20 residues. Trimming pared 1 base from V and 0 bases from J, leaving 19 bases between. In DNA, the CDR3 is TGTGCCAGCAGTTTATTTTGGGCAGCGCCGCAAGTCTCTGGGGCCAACGTCCTGACTTTC. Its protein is CASSLFWAAPQVSGANVLTF.